This T cell receptor (beta chain) was recovered during a study of T cells in Graves' hyperthyroidism and ophthalmopathy. Regarding the study as a whole: Ophthalmopathy was model-predicted a median approximately six months pre-onset.

Amplified TCR beta CDR3 regions came from RNA transcripts. A set of HTBI primers served as the primers for a first-round RT-PCR of the TCR CDR3. TCRdb reprocessed the multiplex PCR reads with MiXCR, giving one entry per CDR3 protein. Of 380,000 or so distinct CDR3 sequences in the sample, roughly 13% were seen once. There are 14 residues in the CDR3. Trimming removed 1 base from V and 5 bases from J, with 12 bases in between. Germline V gives CDR1 MNHNY, CDR2 SVGAGI (reference sequence). In this sample, this clonotype turned up many times. What it recognizes is unknown. The receptor comes from a man aged 25 to 40 with Graves' hyperthyroidism that later progressed to Graves' ophthalmopathy. Sequencing used blood. V usage is TRBV6-6 and J usage is TRBJ2-7; D remains ambiguous. The CDR3 loop is CASSYFVGSHEQYF. CDR3 DNA: TGTGCCAGCAGTTACTTTGTGGGTTCCCACGAGCAGTACTTC.